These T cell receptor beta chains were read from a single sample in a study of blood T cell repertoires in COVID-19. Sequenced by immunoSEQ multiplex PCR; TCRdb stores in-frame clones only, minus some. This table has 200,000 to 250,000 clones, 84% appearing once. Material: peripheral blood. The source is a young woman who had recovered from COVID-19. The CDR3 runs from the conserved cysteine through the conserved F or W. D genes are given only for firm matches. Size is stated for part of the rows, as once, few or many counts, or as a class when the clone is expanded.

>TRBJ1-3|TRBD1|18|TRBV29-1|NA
CSVLMIRDRVPLGNTIYF
TGCAGCGTTCTAATGATCCGGGACAGGGTCCCACTAGGAAACACCATATATTTT
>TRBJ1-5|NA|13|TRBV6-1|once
CASSYQGNQPQHF
TGTGCCAGCAGTTATCAGGGGAATCAGCCCCAGCATTTT
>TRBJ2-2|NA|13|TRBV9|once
CASGAGYTGELFF
TGTGCCAGCGGGGCAGGGTACACCGGGGAGCTGTTTTTT
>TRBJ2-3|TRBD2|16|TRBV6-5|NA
CASSFSGRGPTDTQYF
TGTGCCAGCAGTTTCAGCGGGAGGGGCCCCACAGATACGCAGTATTTT
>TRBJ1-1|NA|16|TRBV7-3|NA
CASSLTVSSMNTEAFF
TGTGCCAGCAGCTTAACGGTCAGTAGCATGAACACTGAAGCTTTCTTT
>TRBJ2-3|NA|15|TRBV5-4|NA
CASSLEQANTDTQYF
TGTGCCAGCAGCTTGGAACAGGCAAATACAGATACGCAGTATTTT
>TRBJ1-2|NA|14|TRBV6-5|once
CASSYSSGTYGYTF
TGTGCCAGCAGTTACTCCTCAGGAACCTATGGCTACACCTTC
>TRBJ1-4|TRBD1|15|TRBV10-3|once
CAISDTGGPNEKLFF
TGTGCCATCAGTGATACAGGGGGCCCTAATGAAAAACTGTTTTTT
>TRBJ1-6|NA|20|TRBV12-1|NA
CASSSSSLNTPSSNNSPLHF
TGTGCCAGCAGCAGTTCCTCCCTCAATACTCCATCGTCCAATAATTCACCCCTCCACTTT
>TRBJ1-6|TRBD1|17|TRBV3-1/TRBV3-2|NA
CASSQPGTGAGNSPLHF
TGTGCCAGCAGCCAACCGGGGACAGGGGCCGGGAATTCACCCCTCCACTTT
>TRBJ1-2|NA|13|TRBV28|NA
CASSSDITDGYTF
TGTGCCAGCAGTTCCGACATTACTGATGGCTACACCTTC
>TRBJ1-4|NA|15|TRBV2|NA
CASSSIQGPNEKLFF
TGTGCCAGCAGTTCTATACAGGGACCTAATGAAAAACTGTTTTTT
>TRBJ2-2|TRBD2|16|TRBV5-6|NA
CASSREGGWNTGELFF
TGTGCCAGCAGCCGGGAGGGGGGATGGAACACCGGGGAGCTGTTTTTT
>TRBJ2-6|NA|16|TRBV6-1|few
CASSETSQGWPNVLTF
TGTGCCAGCAGTGAAACGAGCCAGGGGTGGCCCAACGTCCTGACTTTC
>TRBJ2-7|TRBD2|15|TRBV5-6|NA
CASSRGLAGAYEQYF
TGTGCCAGCAGCCGCGGACTAGCGGGAGCCTACGAGCAGTACTTC
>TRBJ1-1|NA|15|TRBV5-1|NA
CASSPTGGLNTEAFF
TGCGCCAGCAGCCCGACCGGAGGCCTGAACACTGAAGCTTTCTTT